One and the same sample provided the 17 T cell receptor beta chains below, sequenced in a study of T cell repertoires in cytomegalovirus infection. TCRdb recomputed calls from the reads with MiXCR, one row per CDR3 protein. The sample records roughly 200,000 distinct CDR3 sequences, approximately 17% being singletons. Sample: CD8+ T cells from PBMCs. Every receptor here comes from a human donor in good health (CMV status not recorded). Some clones in this sample may be carry-over from other donors' samples.

This clonotype was seen a few times. The chain uses TRBV7-9 and TRBJ2-7; no reliable D call. The CDR3 loop spans 12 amino acids. Per germline, CDR1 SEHNR and CDR2 FQNEAQ (reference sequence). V shed 5 bases and J shed 3 bases, with 8 bases lying between them. The CDR3 region is CASSPAIYEQYF. The CDR3 nucleotides are TGTGCCAGCAGCCCCGCAATCTACGAGCAGTACTTC.

As to this clonotype: A read error may explain this, as a much larger clone is one base away. The chain links TRBV28 to TRBJ1-2, with D possibly TRBD1 on 6 matching bases. Trimming took 2 bases from V and 5 from J, leaving 9 bases between them. Germline CDR1 reads MDHEN; CDR2 reads SYDVKM. The CDR3 covers 13 residues. The CDR3 region has the DNA TGTGCCAGCAGTTTAACAGGGACGTATGGCTACACCTTC. It codes for CASSLTGTYGYTF.

The chain recombines TRBV4-3 with TRBJ1-2; D remains ambiguous. CDR1 and CDR2 (germline): LGHNA, YSLEER. This CDR3 has 16 residues. Deletions cut 3 bases from V and 0 bases from J, with 14 bases between. CDR3 residues: CASSQITDSANYGYTF. As DNA, the CDR3 is TGCGCCAGCAGCCAGATTACAGACTCAGCTAACTATGGCTACACCTTC.

This clonotype was picked up a small number of times. This sequence joins TRBV27 and TRBJ2-7; 7 nucleotides line up with TRBD2. Looked up from germline, CDR1 is MNHEY and CDR2 is SMNVEV (reference sequence). V dropped 5 bases and J dropped 3; count of bases not matched to a gene: 13. The CDR3 is 16 residues long. CDR3 amino acids: CASSNGLVGLIYEQYF. DNA for the CDR3: TGTGCCAGCAGTAATGGACTAGTGGGGTTGATCTACGAGCAGTACTTC.

The table lists this clonotype with a few counts. The chain uses TRBV11-3 and TRBJ1-1; D perhaps matches TRBD1 (5 bases). The germline gives CDR1 SGHNT, CDR2 YENEEA. The CDR3 is 14 residues long. V was shortened by 5 bases and J by 1 base, with 11 bases between the two germline ends. Here the CDR3 reads CASSQGEGNTEAFF. DNA of the CDR3: TGTGCCAGCAGCCAGGGTGAGGGGAACACTGAAGCTTTCTTT.

The chain uses TRBV4-3 and TRBJ1-4; D ambiguous. The germline V and J ends were trimmed by 3 bases and 4 bases, with 6 bases remaining between them. The CDR3 spans 13 residues. Germline CDR1 reads LGHNA; CDR2 reads YSLEER. The CDR3 is CASSQELNEKLFF. The CDR3 region has the DNA TGCGCCAGCAGCCAGGAACTTAATGAAAAACTGTTTTTT.

This clonotype has just a few counts. CDR3: CASSDGQGISYEQYF. The DNA of the CDR3 is TGTGCCAGCAGCGACGGACAGGGGATTTCCTACGAGCAGTACTTC. This rearrangement joins TRBV9 to TRBJ2-7; 9 bases line up with TRBD1. The CDR3 length is 15 residues. V trimming: 3 bases; J trimming: 1 base; junction bases outside the gene matches: 5. Germline CDR1 and CDR2: SGDLS and YYNGEE.

This clonotype was observed a few times. The rearrangement uses TRBV29-1 and TRBJ2-7; D is ambiguous. Germline V gene data show CDR1 as SQVTM and CDR2 as ANQGSEA. This CDR3 is 13 amino acids long. Between the trimmed V and J ends, which lost 3 bases and 0 bases, there was a span of 9 bases. The CDR3 reads CSVEGVSSYEQYF. The CDR3 DNA sequence: TGCAGCGTTGAGGGTGTTAGCTCCTACGAGCAGTACTTC.

J is TRBJ2-7 and V is TRBV12-5; 11 bases match TRBD1. The CDR3 totals 17 residues. Germline-derived CDR1 and CDR2 are LGHNT and FRNRAP. The V segment lost 0 bases and the J segment 0 bases; nucleotides outside the gene matches: 4. CDR3 in amino acids: CASGLVGQGVSSYEQYF. DNA of the CDR3: TGTGCTAGTGGTTTGGTGGGACAGGGGGTTTCCTCCTACGAGCAGTACTTC.

The chain recombines TRBV30 with TRBJ1-1; D not resolved. Germline V gene sequence: CDR1 GTSNPN, CDR2 SVGIG (reference sequence). The CDR3 is made up of 14 amino acids. Between the trimmed V and J ends, which lost 0 bases and 2 bases, there was a span of 10 bases. The chain's CDR3 is CAWSVKGRNTEAFF. The DNA for the CDR3 is TGTGCCTGGAGTGTAAAAGGGAGAAACACTGAAGCTTTCTTT. Based on the CDR3 plus reference TRBV30 and TRBJ1-1, the full variable domain is SQTIHQWPATLVQPVGSPLSLECTVEGTSNPNLYWYRQAAGRGLQLLFYSVGIGQISSEVPQNLSASRPQDRQFILSSKKLLLSDSGFYLCAWSVKGRNTEAFFGQGTRLTVV.

The rearrangement uses TRBV11-2 and TRBJ2-7; D not resolved. Trimming took 4 bases from V and 3 from J, leaving 13 bases between them. Looked up from germline, CDR1 is SGHAT and CDR2 is FQNNGV. The CDR3 loop spans 14 amino acids. The DNA for the CDR3 is TGTGCCAGCAGCTCGTGGGGTCCTGACTACGAGCAGTACTTC. Protein sequence: CASSSWGPDYEQYF.

The chain joins TRBV12-3 or TRBV12-4 to TRBJ2-2; D gene uncertain. There are 15 residues in the CDR3. V lost 5 bases and J 5 bases, leaving 15 bases between the germline ends. The CDR3 region is CASSLVGLGTGELFF. CDR3 DNA: TGTGCCAGCAGTCTGGTTGGTTTAGGGACCGGGGAGCTGTTTTTT.

The gene calls are TRBV6-6 and TRBJ2-7; possibly TRBD2 for D (5 bases). Per germline, CDR1 MNHNY and CDR2 SVGAGI (reference sequence). This CDR3 has 15 residues. The V end was cut by 10 bases, the J end by 3 bases, with 22 bases between. The DNA of the CDR3 is TGTGCCACCACTAGAGAAGACTTACTCCGCTACGAGCAGTACTTC. Translating it yields CATTREDLLRYEQYF.

This clonotype was seen a handful of times. The V call is TRBV20-1, the J call TRBJ2-4; D is possibly TRBD1 (5 bases). Per the germline V gene, CDR1 is DFQATT and CDR2 is SNEGSKA (reference sequence). The ends were cut back, 0 bases at V and 7 bases at J, with 16 bases in the middle. There are 15 residues in the CDR3. The chain's CDR3 is CSARDAGRNKNIQYF. The CDR3, as DNA: TGCAGTGCTAGAGATGCAGGGCGAAATAAGAACATTCAGTACTTC.

The rearrangement uses TRBV7-9 and TRBJ2-2; D is perhaps TRBD2 (6 bases). CDR3 length: 16 amino acids. Looked up from germline, CDR1 is SEHNR and CDR2 is FQNEAQ (reference sequence). V was clipped by 4 bases and J by 4 bases, with 16 bases between them. CDR3 in amino acids: CASSSLGGRSTGELFF. The CDR3 DNA reads TGTGCCAGCAGCTCACTGGGAGGACGGAGCACCGGGGAGCTGTTTTTT.

The chain links TRBV7-9 to TRBJ1-1; a weak D match, TRBD1 (6 bases). Germline V gene data show CDR1 as SEHNR and CDR2 as FQNEAQ (reference sequence). This CDR3 spans 17 amino acids. V shed 3 bases and J shed 0 bases, with 17 bases lying between them. CDR3 sequence: CASSFFPRQAMNTEAFF. CDR3 bases: TGTGCCAGCAGCTTTTTCCCGCGACAGGCCATGAACACTGAAGCTTTCTTT.

Ten or more counts support this clonotype. J is TRBJ1-5 and V is TRBV7-2, with 7 bases lining up with TRBD1. The germline gives CDR1 SGHTA, CDR2 FQGNSA. The CDR3 covers 15 residues. Trimming took 1 base from V and 3 from J; bases not matched to a gene: 3. The CDR3 loop reads CASSLGQGHNQPQHF. CDR3 nucleotides: TGTGCCAGCAGCTTAGGACAGGGCCACAATCAGCCCCAGCATTTT.